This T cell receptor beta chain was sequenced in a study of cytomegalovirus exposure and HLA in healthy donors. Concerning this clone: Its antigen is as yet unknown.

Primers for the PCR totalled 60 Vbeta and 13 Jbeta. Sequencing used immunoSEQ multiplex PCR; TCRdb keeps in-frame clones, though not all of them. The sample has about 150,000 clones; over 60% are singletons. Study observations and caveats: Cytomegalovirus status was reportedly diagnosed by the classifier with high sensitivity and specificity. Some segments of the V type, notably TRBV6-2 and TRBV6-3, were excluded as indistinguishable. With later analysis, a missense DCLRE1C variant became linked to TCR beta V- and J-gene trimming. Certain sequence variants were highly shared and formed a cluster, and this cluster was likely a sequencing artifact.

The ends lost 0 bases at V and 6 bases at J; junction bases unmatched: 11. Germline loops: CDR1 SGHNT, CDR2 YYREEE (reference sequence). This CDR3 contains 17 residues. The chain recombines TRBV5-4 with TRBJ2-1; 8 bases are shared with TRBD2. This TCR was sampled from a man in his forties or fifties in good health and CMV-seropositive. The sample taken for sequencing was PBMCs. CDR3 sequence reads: CASSLAKGTRLPNEQFF. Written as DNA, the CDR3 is TGTGCCAGCAGCTTGGCCAAGGGGACTAGACTACCCAATGAGCAGTTCTTC.